This T cell receptor (beta chain) was observed in a study of shared clonotypes between healthy human individuals. Data came from immunoSEQ multiplex PCR; TCRdb stores just in-frame clones and leaves some out. The sample has more than 550,000 clones; just over 90% are singletons. For this clone: The antigen is not known.

There are 18 residues in the CDR3. Trimming pared 4 bases from V and 5 bases from J, leaving 23 bases between. The germline V gene has CDR1 SEHNR and CDR2 FQNEAQ (reference sequence). Positively selected for CCR7, the CD45RO-negative cells used as naive CD8 cells excluded terminally differentiated effector memory CD45RA+ cells. Study-level points and caveats: Around 4.7% was the fraction of naive CD4 clonotypes found shared across several donors. Donors were few, which limited the genetic and exposure-history diversity represented.

The TCR was taken from a man aged 25-45 years in good health. The sequencing input was naive CD8+ T cells sorted from blood. The chain uses TRBV7-9 and TRBJ2-2; the D gene is possibly TRBD1 (6 bases). CDR3 DNA sequence: TGTGCCAGCAGCTCCCCCGCCAGGGGTTGGGGAGTTACCGGGGAGCTGTTTTTT. Translation gives CASSSPARGWGVTGELFF. Based on the CDR3 plus reference TRBV7-9 and TRBJ2-2, the full variable domain is DTGVSQNPRHKITKRGQNVTFRCDPISEHNRLYWYRQTLGQGPEFLTYFQNEAQLEKSRLLSDRFSAERPKGSFSTLEIQRTEQGDSAMYLCASSSPARGWGVTGELFFGEGSRLTVL.